The 30 T cell receptor beta chains given below trace back to one sample, sequenced in a study of T cells in Graves' hyperthyroidism and ophthalmopathy. Amplified TCR beta CDR3 regions came from RNA transcripts. The HTBI set primed first-round TCR CDR3 RT-PCR. In TCRdb, the multiplex PCR reads were re-called with MiXCR into one record per CDR3 protein. In the table there are under 300,000 distinct CDR3 sequences, about 14% of which are singletons. The sample consisted of blood. These TCRs come from a woman under 40 with Graves' hyperthyroidism that later progressed to Graves' ophthalmopathy.

The table lists this clonotype with many counts. V and J are TRBV6-1 and TRBJ2-1; no firm D call. Deletions cut 6 bases from V and 8 bases from J, with 20 bases between. Per the germline V gene, CDR1 is MNHNS and CDR2 is SASEGT. The CDR3 is 15 residues long. In DNA form, the CDR3 reads TGTGCCAGCAGGGAGACGACCACCTATAGGGATGAGCAGTTCTTC. This translates into CASRETTTYRDEQFF.

At least ten counts were recorded for this clonotype. The chain links TRBV18 to TRBJ2-1; no reliable D call. The CDR3 runs 15 residues. Germline V gene sequence: CDR1 KGHSH, CDR2 LQKENI. Trimming cost V 0 bases and J 5 bases, with 11 bases left between them. CDR3 coding DNA: TGTGCCAGCTCACCACCCTCTCCGAGCCACAATGAGCAGTTCTTC. Protein: CASSPPSPSHNEQFF.

This clonotype was recorded a few times. One end of the junction is discordant with germline, which a read error may explain. The chain links TRBV6-4 to TRBJ1-1; 7 bases align to TRBD1. CDR1 and CDR2 (germline): MRHNA, SNTAGT. This CDR3 has 15 amino acids. CDR3 DNA sequence: TGTGCCAGCAGAGATGTACAGGGGTCGAACACTGAAGCTCTCTTT. As protein: CASRDVQGSNTEALF.

This clonotype has at least ten counts. V and J are TRBV7-2 and TRBJ2-3; 11 bases are a match to TRBD2. Trimming took 1 base from V and 4 from J; bases not matched to a gene: 7. Germline V gene sequence: CDR1 SGHTA, CDR2 FQGNSA. The length of the CDR3 is 17 residues. Here the CDR3 reads CASSLGLAGFGADTQYF. As DNA, the CDR3 is TGTGCCAGCAGCTTAGGACTAGCGGGATTCGGTGCAGATACGCAGTATTTT.

This clonotype was detected ten times or more. The V gene is TRBV2, the J gene TRBJ2-3; 8 nucleotides align to TRBD2. CDR1 is SNHLY and CDR2 is FYNNEI in the germline V gene. The trim removed 6 bases at V and 4 bases at J, leaving 9 bases unmatched. This CDR3 has 15 residues. CDR3 sequence (DNA): TGTGCCAGCAGCGGGACTAGTAACCCGCCAGATACGCAGTATTTT. This gives the protein CASSGTSNPPDTQYF. Combining the CDR3 with reference TRBV2 and TRBJ2-3 gives the whole variable domain EPEVTQTPSHQVTQMGQEVILRCVPISNHLYFYWYRQILGQKVEFLVSFYNNEISEKSEIFDDQFSVERPDGSNFTLKIRSTKLEDSAMYFCASSGTSNPPDTQYFGPGTRLTVL.

The chain is built from TRBV28 and TRBJ2-3; 7 bases are a match to TRBD1. This CDR3 spans 14 amino acids. V trimming: 8 bases; J trimming: 3 bases; junction bases outside the gene matches: 8. Germline V gene lookup returns CDR1 MDHEN and CDR2 SYDVKM. The CDR3 DNA sequence: TGTGCCAGCGGTCCAGGGGGTTCAACAGATACGCAGTATTTT. Translation gives CASGPGGSTDTQYF.

This chain links TRBV6-1 with TRBJ1-4, with D uncertain. CDR1 and CDR2 (germline): MNHNS, SASEGT. The V and J ends lost 5 bases and 0 bases respectively, with 7 bases between them. This CDR3 has 14 amino acids. The CDR3: CASSLLTTNEKLFF. In nucleotides, the CDR3 is TGTGCCAGCAGTCTCCTGACAACTAATGAAAAACTGTTTTTT.

This clonotype was seen repeatedly, ten times or more. The chain links TRBV7-9 to TRBJ2-3; 10 bases line up with TRBD2. V dropped 4 bases and J dropped 1; count of bases not matched to a gene: 5. From germline, CDR1 is SEHNR and CDR2 FQNEAQ (reference sequence). The CDR3 totals 16 residues. The DNA for the CDR3 is TGTGCCAGCAGCTCTACCGGGACTAGCGGCACAGATACGCAGTATTTT. This codes for CASSSTGTSGTDTQYF.

V gene TRBV9 combines with J gene TRBJ1-3; unclear D gene. V was shortened by 3 bases and J by 1 base, with 14 bases between the two germline ends. Germline CDR1 reads SGDLS; CDR2 reads YYNGEE. This CDR3 contains 16 residues. The CDR3 sequence: CASSAHPGESGNTIYF. DNA of the CDR3: TGTGCCAGCAGCGCCCACCCAGGAGAGTCTGGAAACACCATATATTTT.

This clonotype was seen a single time. V gene TRBV28 combines with J gene TRBJ2-7; 8 bases map to TRBD1. CDR1 is MDHEN, CDR2 SYDVKM, per germline. CDR3 length: 15 amino acids. V was pared by 7 bases and J by 2 bases, with 10 bases of the junction left unmatched. CDR3 amino acids: CASTTSGTGAYEQYF. For the CDR3, the DNA is TGTGCCAGCACCACATCCGGGACAGGAGCCTACGAGCAGTACTTC.

This clonotype has a count of ten or more. This rearrangement joins TRBV6-1 to TRBJ2-5, with TRBD2 as a possible D gene (6 bases). Trimming removed 4 bases from V and 3 bases from J, with 12 bases in between. The germline CDR1 and CDR2 sequences are MNHNS and SASEGT. This CDR3 region has 14 residues. The CDR3 DNA follows: TGTGCCAGCAGTGTATTTAGCGGAGAAGAGACCCAGTACTTC. Amino acid sequence: CASSVFSGEETQYF.

This clonotype was seen repeatedly, ten times or more. V is TRBV5-6 and J is TRBJ2-1; perhaps TRBD1 as D (6 bases). This CDR3 has 12 residues. The V gene lost 7 bases and the J gene lost 7 bases, with 12 bases spanning the gap. CDR1 and CDR2 (germline): SGHDT, YYEEEE. The CDR3 region is CASLRGMNEQFF. DNA of the CDR3: TGTGCCAGCCTCAGGGGAATGAATGAGCAGTTCTTC.

This chain links TRBV2 with TRBJ2-1, with D unresolved. Trimming took 2 bases from V and 16 from J, leaving 9 bases between them. Germline CDR1 is SNHLY and CDR2 is FYNNEI. This CDR3 has 10 amino acids. The CDR3 region has the DNA TGTGCCAGCAGTGAATCCTCCATATTCTTC. Protein sequence: CASSESSIFF. The entire variable domain, with the rest obtained from reference TRBV2 and TRBJ2-1, is as follows: EPEVTQTPSHQVTQMGQEVILRCVPISNHLYFYWYRQILGQKVEFLVSFYNNEISEKSEIFDDQFSVERPDGSNFTLKIRSTKLEDSAMYFCASSESSIFFGPGTRLTVL.

The chain uses TRBV18 and TRBJ2-3; a possible D gene is TRBD1 (6 bases). In germline, CDR1 is KGHSH, CDR2 LQKENI. V was clipped by 0 bases and J by 4 bases, with 14 bases between them. The CDR3 sequence is 16 residues long. The CDR3, as DNA: TGTGCCAGCTCACCACCGGGACACCGCCCCCCAGATACGCAGTATTTT. Translation: CASSPPGHRPPDTQYF.

This clonotype was counted many times. This sequence joins TRBV2 and TRBJ2-5; 7 nucleotides line up with TRBD1. Per the germline V gene, CDR1 is SNHLY and CDR2 is FYNNEI. The CDR3 extends over 14 amino acids. The V gene end was trimmed by 6 bases and the J gene end by 1 base; junction bases not matched to a gene: 5. The CDR3: CASRYRGAQETQYF. The CDR3 coding sequence is TGTGCCAGCAGGTACAGGGGTGCCCAAGAGACCCAGTACTTC.

This clonotype has a count of ten or more. The chain links TRBV6-1 to TRBJ2-3; TRBD1 is a possible D gene (6 bases). V lost 8 bases to trimming and J lost 1 base, with 13 bases between them. Per germline, CDR1 MNHNS and CDR2 SASEGT. The CDR3 spans 14 residues. The CDR3 DNA is TGTGCCAGCCAGCGAGGGGGTCGCACAGATACGCAGTATTTT. Amino acids: CASQRGGRTDTQYF.

There are a few counts of this clonotype. The genes are TRBV5-6 and TRBJ2-1; D perhaps matches TRBD2 (6 bases). CDR3 length: 18 residues. V was cut by 4 bases and J by 4 bases, with 24 bases left in between. Germline V gene lookup returns CDR1 SGHDT and CDR2 YYEEEE. The CDR3 spells CASSQTSGPSIEYNEQFF. DNA of the CDR3: TGTGCCAGCAGCCAAACAAGCGGGCCCTCAATAGAGTACAATGAGCAGTTCTTC. Combining the CDR3 with reference TRBV5-6 and TRBJ2-1 gives the whole variable domain DAGVTQSPTHLIKTRGQQVTLRCSPKSGHDTVSWYQQALGQGPQFIFQYYEEEERQRGNFPDRFSGHQFPNYSSELNVNALLLGDSALYLCASSQTSGPSIEYNEQFFGPGTRLTVL.

In this sample, this clonotype turned up many times. The genes are TRBV20-1 and TRBJ2-1; 10 bases line up with TRBD2. The V gene end was trimmed by 0 bases and the J gene end by 2 bases; junction bases not matched to a gene: 4. Germline CDR1 is DFQATT and CDR2 is SNEGSKA (reference sequence). The CDR3 is 16 amino acids. The CDR3 DNA sequence: TGCAGTGCTAGAGATAGTCTAGCGGGAGCCTACAATGAGCAGTTCTTC. The encoded protein is CSARDSLAGAYNEQFF.

In its sample, this clonotype was seen many times. This rearrangement joins TRBV7-9 to TRBJ1-5; D gene uncertain. The length of the CDR3 is 13 residues. Per the germline V gene, CDR1 is SEHNR and CDR2 is FQNEAQ (reference sequence). The V end was cut by 4 bases, the J end by 4 bases, with 8 bases between. DNA for the CDR3: TGTGCCAGCAGCTCTCACCTTAATCAGCCCCAGCATTTT. Its translation is CASSSHLNQPQHF.

This clonotype was observed at least ten times. The J gene is TRBJ2-3, the V gene TRBV30, with a possible D match to TRBD2 (6 bases). The CDR3 loop spans 13 amino acids. Germline V lookup: CDR1 GTSNPN, CDR2 SVGIG (reference sequence). V was pared by 0 bases and J by 6 bases, with 10 bases between. DNA of the CDR3: TGTGCCTGGAGTGTAGAAAGCGGGGATACGCAGTATTTT. Protein: CAWSVESGDTQYF.

There are a few counts of this clonotype. The genes are TRBV4-1 and TRBJ2-7; 16 bases fit TRBD2. There are 18 residues in the CDR3. Looked up from germline, CDR1 is MGHRA and CDR2 is YSYEKL. With 4 bases clipped from V and 9 bases from J, the junction kept 15 bases outside the gene matches. CDR3 sequence (DNA): TGCGCCAGCAGCCCGGGACTAGCGGGAGGGCCGGTCTTTTTCGGGCAGTACTTC. Translating gives CASSPGLAGGPVFFGQYF.

This clonotype appeared a single time. J is TRBJ2-5 and V is TRBV5-5; 10 bases are a match to TRBD1. The CDR3 spans 15 residues. V lost 4 bases to trimming and J lost 4 bases; unmatched junction nucleotides: 7. Germline V gives CDR1 SGHKS, CDR2 YYEKEE (reference sequence). CDR3 nucleotides: TGTGCCAGCAGCCCTGGGACAGGGGCAGGAGAGACCCAGTACTTC. Residues: CASSPGTGAGETQYF.

Note on this clonotype: Given a much more abundant clone one base away, this may be a read error. The V call is TRBV3-1, the J call TRBJ1-2; 7 nucleotides line up with TRBD1. Germline V lookup: CDR1 LGHDT, CDR2 YNNKEL (reference sequence). This CDR3 is 18 amino acids long. The DNA of the CDR3 is TGTGCCAGCGGCCAAGAGACACCGGGACAGTATTTTGACTATGGCTACACCTTC. Encoded protein: CASGQETPGQYFDYGYTF. Variable domain in full (rest from reference TRBV3-1 and TRBJ1-2): DTAVSQTPKYLVTQMGNDKSIKCEQNLGHDTMYWYKQDSKKFLKIMFSYNNKELIINETVPNRFSPKSPDKAHLNLHINSLELGDSAVYFCASGQETPGQYFDYGYTFGSGTRLTVV.

This rearrangement joins TRBV3-2 to TRBJ2-1; TRBD2, the table's D call, was not compared with the DNA. TRBV3-2 is a pseudogene. The CDR3 is 16 amino acids. The CDR3 DNA sequence: TGTGCCAGCAGCCACCTAACTAGCGGGCCCCTCAATGAGCAGTTCTTC. It specifies CASSHLTSGPLNEQFF.

This rearrangement joins TRBV5-1 to TRBJ2-7, with 7 bases fitting TRBD2. Trimming took 0 bases from V and 0 from J; bases not matched to a gene: 6. CDR3 length equals 16 residues. Germline V gene lookup returns CDR1 SGHRS and CDR2 YFSETQ. The CDR3 DNA sequence: TGCGCCAGCAGCTTGGGTTTTCTAGCGGTCTCCTACGAGCAGTACTTC. Its translation is CASSLGFLAVSYEQYF.

In the case of this clonotype: This may be a read error, as it is one base from a much larger clone. Lacking the conserved final phenylalanine or tryptophan, this CDR3 likely reflects a read error. The gene calls are TRBV9 and TRBJ2-3; no firm D call. The germline V gene encodes CDR1 SGDLS and CDR2 YYNGEE. Trimming removed 1 base at V and 6 bases at J, with 15 bases between. The CDR3 sequence is 15 residues long. The CDR3 nucleotides read TGTGCCAGCAGCGTATCGGAAGGGTCGCGGGATACGCAGTATTCT. This translates into CASSVSEGSRDTQYS.

This clonotype was counted at least ten times. The chain carries TRBV11-2 and TRBJ2-6; D call uncertain. V lost 2 bases and J lost 1, with 12 bases in between. Germline V CDR1 and CDR2: SGHAT, FQNNGV. This CDR3 contains 17 residues. The CDR3: CASSLLSAVSGANVLTF. In DNA, the CDR3 is TGTGCCAGCAGCTTACTTTCCGCGGTGTCTGGGGCCAACGTCCTGACTTTC.

As concerns this clonotype: This sequence may be a read error, since a much larger clone differs from it by one base. The chain links TRBV5-6 to TRBJ2-1; D uncertain. Trimming cost V 0 bases and J 8 bases, with 15 bases left between them. Germline lookup yields CDR1 SGHDT and CDR2 YYEEEE. This CDR3 contains 15 residues. The CDR3 region is CASSLGLPLSYEQFF. In nucleotides, the CDR3 is TGTGCCAGCAGCTTGGGACTCCCCTTATCCTATGAGCAGTTCTTC.

There are a few counts of this clonotype. CDR3 residues: CASKSGGQDTQYF. CDR3 DNA: TGTGCCAGCAAGAGCGGGGGGCAAGATACGCAGTATTTT. The chain couples TRBV6-2 or TRBV6-3 to TRBJ2-3, with TRBD2 identical over 9 bases. This CDR3 contains 13 residues. Germline values: CDR1 MNHEY, CDR2 SVGEGT. Trimming cost V 7 bases and J 5 bases; bases outside gene matches: 4.

This clonotype was seen at least ten times. The chain has TRBV20-1 and TRBJ2-5; no reliable D call. Trimming left V 2 bases short and J 6 bases short, with 4 bases between. Germline assignment: CDR1 DFQATT and CDR2 SNEGSKA (reference sequence). The CDR3 is made up of 10 amino acids. The CDR3 reads CSARKQTQYF. CDR3 nucleotide sequence: TGCAGTGCTAGAAAACAGACCCAGTACTTC.